This TCR beta chain was recovered during a study of early stage breast cancer tumors. Per the germline V gene, CDR1 is MNHNS and CDR2 is SASEGT. The CDR3 extends over 13 amino acids. Trimming took off 7 bases at V and 7 bases at J, with 14 bases between the two ends. The sample holds a few counts of this clone. The data were produced by immunoSEQ multiplex PCR, yet TCRdb's version contains in-frame clones alone and is incomplete. The sample holds tens of thousands of clones, about 73% seen once. The sequenced sample consisted of blood. The source of this sequence is a person aged 45 to 60 with breast cancer. The chain recombines TRBV6-1 with TRBJ1-5; the D is unclear. CDR3 DNA sequence: TGTGCCAGCACGAGGGATTCGGGCCAGCCCCAGCATTTT. Its protein is CASTRDSGQPQHF.